Listed below are T cell receptor beta chains from one sample, sequenced in a study of T-cell reconstitution after alpha-beta-depleted transplantation in children. MiXCR, run by TCRdb on the PCR reads, gives a single entry per CDR3 protein. The data hold about 980,000 distinct CDR3 sequences, with about 29% observed a single time. Sample: PBMCs, mostly from graft donor cells, taken 360 days after TCRalphabeta/CD19-depleted stem cell transplant. The receptors shown here come from a boy under three years old who had a stem cell transplant for SCID, so the T cells may come from the graft donor. Each CDR3 is given with its conserved first and last residue. A D gene is named only where the DNA matches it firmly. The size field is filled for only some rows; it gives once, few, many or a size class.

D gene	V gene	J gene	clone size	CDR3 protein	CDR3 DNA
.	TRBV5-1	TRBJ1-4	.	CASSPRGSANEKLFF	TGCGCCAGCAGCCCGAGGGGAAGCGCTAATGAAAAACTGTTTTTT
TRBD1	TRBV5-6	TRBJ1-5	few	CASSLGQGANKDTQPQHF	TGTGCCAGCAGCCTGGGACAGGGGGCAAATAAAGATACCCAGCCCCAGCATTTT
TRBD2	TRBV5-1	TRBJ2-7	many	CASSLAPTAGESYEQYF	TGCGCCAGCAGCTTGGCCCCAACAGCGGGGGAGTCCTACGAGCAGTACTTC
.	TRBV20-1	TRBJ2-5	few	CSARGPPDSSQETQYF	TGCAGTGCTAGGGGGCCGCCGGACAGTTCGCAAGAGACCCAGTACTTC
.	TRBV29-1	TRBJ2-3	few	CSVEPENTDTQYF	TGCAGCGTTGAGCCAGAGAACACAGATACGCAGTATTTT
TRBD2	TRBV6-5	TRBJ2-1	.	CASSLDSGGINEQFF	TGTGCCAGCAGTTTGGATTCGGGGGGTATAAATGAGCAGTTCTTC
.	TRBV7-2	TRBJ2-7	few	CASSLGARVYEQYF	TGTGCCAGCAGCTTAGGCGCCAGGGTCTACGAGCAGTACTTC
TRBD1	TRBV15	TRBJ1-4	.	CATSRDRGQGEKLFF	TGTGCCACCAGCAGAGACCGGGGACAGGGGGAAAAACTGTTTTTT
.	TRBV7-2	TRBJ1-1	once	CASSLIMPVMTEAFF	TGTGCCAGCAGTTTGATAATGCCGGTAATGACTGAAGCTTTCTTT
TRBD1	TRBV12-3/TRBV12-4	TRBJ2-7	.	CASSFLQGASPYEQYF	TGTGCCAGCAGTTTCCTCCAGGGGGCCTCTCCATACGAGCAGTACTTC
TRBD1	TRBV24-1	TRBJ1-4	.	CATSDRPGQKNEKLFF	TGTGCCACCAGTGATCGGCCGGGACAGAAAAATGAAAAACTGTTTTTT
.	TRBV4-2	TRBJ1-2	.	CAMGPGIAPYGYTF	TGTGCCATGGGCCCCGGGATCGCCCCGTATGGCTACACCTTC